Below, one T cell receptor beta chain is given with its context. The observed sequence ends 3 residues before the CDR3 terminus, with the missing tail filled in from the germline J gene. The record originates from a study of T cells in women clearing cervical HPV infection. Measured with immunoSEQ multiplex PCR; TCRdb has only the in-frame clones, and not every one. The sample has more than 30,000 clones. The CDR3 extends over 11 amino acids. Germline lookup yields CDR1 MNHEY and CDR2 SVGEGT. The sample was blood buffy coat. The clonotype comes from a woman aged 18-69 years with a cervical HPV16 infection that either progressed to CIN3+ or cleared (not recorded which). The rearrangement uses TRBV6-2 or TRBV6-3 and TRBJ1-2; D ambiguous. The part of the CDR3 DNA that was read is TGTGCCAGCAGGATCTCCTACGAC. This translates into CASRISYD. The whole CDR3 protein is CASRISYDYTF.